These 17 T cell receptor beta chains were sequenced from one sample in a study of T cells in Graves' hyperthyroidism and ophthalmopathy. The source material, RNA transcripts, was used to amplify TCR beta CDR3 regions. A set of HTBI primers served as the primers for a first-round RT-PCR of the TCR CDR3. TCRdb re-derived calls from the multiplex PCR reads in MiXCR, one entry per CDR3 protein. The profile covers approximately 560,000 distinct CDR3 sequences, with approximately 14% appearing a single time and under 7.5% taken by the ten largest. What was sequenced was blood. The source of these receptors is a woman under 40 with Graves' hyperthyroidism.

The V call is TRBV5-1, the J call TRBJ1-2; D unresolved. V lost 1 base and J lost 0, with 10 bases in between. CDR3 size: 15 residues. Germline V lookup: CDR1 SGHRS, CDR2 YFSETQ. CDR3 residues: CASSLTGMANYGYTF. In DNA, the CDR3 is TGCGCCAGCAGCTTGACTGGGATGGCTAACTATGGCTACACCTTC.

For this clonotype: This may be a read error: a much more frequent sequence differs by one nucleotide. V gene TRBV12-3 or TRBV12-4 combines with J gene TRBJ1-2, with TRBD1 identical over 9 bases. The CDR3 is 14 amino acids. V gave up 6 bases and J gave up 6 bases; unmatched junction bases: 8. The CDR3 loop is CASRPTGGYDGYTF. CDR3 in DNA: TGTGCCAGCAGACCAACAGGGGGCTATGATGGCTACACCTTC.

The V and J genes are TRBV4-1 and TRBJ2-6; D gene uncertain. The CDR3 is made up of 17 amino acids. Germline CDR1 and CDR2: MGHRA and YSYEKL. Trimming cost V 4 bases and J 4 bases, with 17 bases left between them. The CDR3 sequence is CASSPRTLGSGANVLTF. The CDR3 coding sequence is TGCGCCAGCAGCCCCCGAACGCTGGGTTCCGGGGCCAACGTCCTGACTTTC.

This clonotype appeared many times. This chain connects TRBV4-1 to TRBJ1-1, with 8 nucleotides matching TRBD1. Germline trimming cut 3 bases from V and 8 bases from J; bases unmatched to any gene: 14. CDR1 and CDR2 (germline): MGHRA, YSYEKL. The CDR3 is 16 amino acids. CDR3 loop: CASSHDPDRGAREAFF. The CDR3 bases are TGCGCCAGCAGCCACGACCCAGACAGGGGCGCTAGGGAAGCTTTCTTT.

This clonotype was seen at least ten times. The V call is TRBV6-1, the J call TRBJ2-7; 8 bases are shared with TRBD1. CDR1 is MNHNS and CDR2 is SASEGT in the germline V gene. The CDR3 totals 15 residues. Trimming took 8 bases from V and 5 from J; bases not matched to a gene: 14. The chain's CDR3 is CASGPLQGEGNEQYF. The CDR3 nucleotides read TGTGCCAGCGGGCCCTTACAGGGGGAAGGAAACGAGCAGTACTTC.

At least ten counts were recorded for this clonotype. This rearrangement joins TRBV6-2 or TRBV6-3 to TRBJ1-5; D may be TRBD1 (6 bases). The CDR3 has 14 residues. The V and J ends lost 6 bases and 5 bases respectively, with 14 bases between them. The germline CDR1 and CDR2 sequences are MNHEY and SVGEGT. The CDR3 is CASSRVDSYQPQHF. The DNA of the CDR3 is TGTGCCAGCAGCCGCGTGGACAGCTATCAGCCCCAGCATTTT.

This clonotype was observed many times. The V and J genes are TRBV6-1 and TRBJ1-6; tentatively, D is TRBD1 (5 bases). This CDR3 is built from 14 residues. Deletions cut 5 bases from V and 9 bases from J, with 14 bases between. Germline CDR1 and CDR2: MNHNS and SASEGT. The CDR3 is CASSSGQGASPLHF. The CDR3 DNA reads TGTGCCAGCAGTTCTGGGCAGGGAGCTTCACCCCTCCACTTT.

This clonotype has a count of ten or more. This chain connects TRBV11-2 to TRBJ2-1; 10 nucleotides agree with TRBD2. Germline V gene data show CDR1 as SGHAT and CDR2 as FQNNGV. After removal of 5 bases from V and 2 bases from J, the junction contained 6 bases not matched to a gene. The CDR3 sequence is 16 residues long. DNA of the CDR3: TGTGCCAGCAGCGAGCTCCTAGCGGGAGCCTACAATGAGCAGTTCTTC. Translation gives CASSELLAGAYNEQFF. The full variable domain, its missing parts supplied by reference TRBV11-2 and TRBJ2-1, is EAGVAQSPRYKIIEKRQSVAFWCNPISGHATLYWYQQILGQGPKLLIQFQNNGVVDDSQLPKDRFSAERLKGVDSTLKIQPAKLEDSAVYLCASSELLAGAYNEQFFGPGTRLTVL.

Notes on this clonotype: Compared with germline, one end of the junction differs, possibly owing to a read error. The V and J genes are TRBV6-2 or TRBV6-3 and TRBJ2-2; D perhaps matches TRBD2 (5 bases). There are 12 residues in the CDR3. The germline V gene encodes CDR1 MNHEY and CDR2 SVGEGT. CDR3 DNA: TGTGCCACTCGGAGGAACCCCGGGGAGCTGTTTTTT. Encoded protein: CATRRNPGELFF.

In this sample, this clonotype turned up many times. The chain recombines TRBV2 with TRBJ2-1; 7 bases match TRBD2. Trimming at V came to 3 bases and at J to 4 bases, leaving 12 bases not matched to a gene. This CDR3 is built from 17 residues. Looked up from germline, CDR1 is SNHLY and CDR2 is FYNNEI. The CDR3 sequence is CASSDSFLAGEYNEQFF. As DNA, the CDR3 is TGTGCCAGCAGTGACAGCTTTTTGGCGGGAGAGTACAATGAGCAGTTCTTC.

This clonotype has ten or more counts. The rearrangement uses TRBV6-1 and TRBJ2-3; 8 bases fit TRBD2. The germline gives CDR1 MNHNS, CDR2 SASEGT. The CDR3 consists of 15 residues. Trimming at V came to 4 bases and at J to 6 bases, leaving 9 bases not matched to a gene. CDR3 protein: CASSGTSKLGDTQYF. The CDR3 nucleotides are TGTGCCAGCAGTGGGACTAGCAAACTGGGGGATACGCAGTATTTT.

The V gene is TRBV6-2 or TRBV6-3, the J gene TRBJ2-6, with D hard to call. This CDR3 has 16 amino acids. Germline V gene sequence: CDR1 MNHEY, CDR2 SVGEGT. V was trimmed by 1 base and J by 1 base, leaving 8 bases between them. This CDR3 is CASSYFLRSGANVLTF. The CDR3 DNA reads TGTGCCAGCAGTTACTTCCTGAGATCTGGGGCCAACGTCCTGACTTTC.

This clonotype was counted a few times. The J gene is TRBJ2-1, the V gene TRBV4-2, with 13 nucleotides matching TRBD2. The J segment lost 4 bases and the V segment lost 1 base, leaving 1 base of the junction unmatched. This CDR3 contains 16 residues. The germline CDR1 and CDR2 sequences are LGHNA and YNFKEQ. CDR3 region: CASSQGGLAGYNEQFF. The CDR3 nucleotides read TGTGCCAGCAGCCAAGGGGGACTAGCGGGGTACAATGAGCAGTTCTTC.

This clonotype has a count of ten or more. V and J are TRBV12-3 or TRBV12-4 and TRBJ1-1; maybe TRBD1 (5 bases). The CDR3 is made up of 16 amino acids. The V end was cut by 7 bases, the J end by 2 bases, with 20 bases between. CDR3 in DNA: TGTGCCAGCACCAAACCAGGGTTCCACACAAACACTGAAGCTTTCTTT. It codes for CASTKPGFHTNTEAFF.

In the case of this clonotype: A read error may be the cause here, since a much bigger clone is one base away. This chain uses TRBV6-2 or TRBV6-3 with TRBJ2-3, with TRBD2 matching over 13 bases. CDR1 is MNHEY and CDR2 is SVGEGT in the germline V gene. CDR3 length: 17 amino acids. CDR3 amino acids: CASSTTGGLAGADAQYF. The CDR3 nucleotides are TGTGCCAGCAGTACCACCGGAGGACTAGCGGGGGCAGATGCGCAGTATTTT.

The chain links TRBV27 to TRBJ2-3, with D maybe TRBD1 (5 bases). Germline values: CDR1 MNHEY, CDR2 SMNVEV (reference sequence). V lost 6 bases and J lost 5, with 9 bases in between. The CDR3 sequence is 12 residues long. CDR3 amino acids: CASRGAKDTQYF. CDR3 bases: TGTGCCAGCAGAGGGGCGAAAGATACGCAGTATTTT.

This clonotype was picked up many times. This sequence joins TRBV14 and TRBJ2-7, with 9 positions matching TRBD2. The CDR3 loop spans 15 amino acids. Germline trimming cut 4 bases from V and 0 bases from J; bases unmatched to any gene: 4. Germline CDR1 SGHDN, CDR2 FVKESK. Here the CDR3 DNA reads TGTGCCAGCAGCCTAATAGCGGGAGTCTCCTACGAGCAGTACTTC. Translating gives CASSLIAGVSYEQYF.